The T cell receptor beta chain under discussion was sequenced for a study of long-term antiretroviral therapy in people with HIV. Study-level background: Earliest sampling preceded the 2015 immediate-ART recommendation by about a decade.

The assay, immunoSEQ v3.0, was run at survey level. The assay was immunoSEQ multiplex PCR, and TCRdb's table has in-frame clones only and misses some. This table holds some 25,000 clones, around four fifths found once. This clone was found a few times. The antigen is undetermined. V was clipped by 0 bases and J by 4 bases, with 9 bases between them. Germline loops: CDR1 PRHDT, CDR2 FYEKMQ (reference sequence). The CDR3 contains 14 residues. Study-level findings and limits: Repertoires looked antigen-experienced, with only a slight naive shift after ART. ART was followed by higher diversity that remained below transplant donor controls.

The rearrangement uses TRBV13 and TRBJ1-2; D not certain. Specimen: unsorted PBMCs, collected 4.1 to 4.5 years after starting antiretroviral therapy. This receptor was obtained from a man aged 30 to 39 with HIV. CDR3 sequence reads: CASSLGRFPYGYTF. The CDR3 nucleotides are TGTGCCAGCAGCTTAGGCAGGTTTCCCTATGGCTACACCTTC.